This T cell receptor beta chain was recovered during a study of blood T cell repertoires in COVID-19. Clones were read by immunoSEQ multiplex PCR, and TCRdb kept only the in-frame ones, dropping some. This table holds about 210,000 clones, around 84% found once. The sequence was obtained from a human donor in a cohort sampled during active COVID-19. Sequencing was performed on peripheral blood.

Here the CDR3 reads CASSSRTGPRETQYF. In nucleotides, the CDR3 is TGTGCCAGCAGCTCCCGGACAGGGCCGAGAGAGACCCAGTACTTC. This rearrangement joins TRBV7-2 to TRBJ2-5, with 8 bases fitting TRBD1. Germline lookup yields CDR1 SGHTA and CDR2 FQGNSA. The CDR3 is made up of 15 amino acids. Trimming at V came to 4 bases and at J to 4 bases, leaving 8 bases not matched to a gene.